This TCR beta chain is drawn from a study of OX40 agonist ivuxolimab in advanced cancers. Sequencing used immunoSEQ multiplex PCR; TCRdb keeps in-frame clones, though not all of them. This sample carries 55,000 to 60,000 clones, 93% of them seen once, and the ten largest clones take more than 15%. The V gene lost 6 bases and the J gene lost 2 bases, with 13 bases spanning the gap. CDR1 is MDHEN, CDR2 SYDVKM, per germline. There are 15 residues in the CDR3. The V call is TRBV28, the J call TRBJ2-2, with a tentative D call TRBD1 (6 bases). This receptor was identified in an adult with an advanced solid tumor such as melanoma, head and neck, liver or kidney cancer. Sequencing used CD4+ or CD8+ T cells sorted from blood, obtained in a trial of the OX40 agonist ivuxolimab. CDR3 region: CASRQDSYNTGELFF. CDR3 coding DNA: TGTGCCAGCAGGCAGGACAGCTACAACACCGGGGAGCTGTTTTTT.